These 10 T cell receptor beta chains were sequenced from one sample in a study of naive and memory T cell subsets. Study results and caveats: A few larger clonotypes appeared in naive repertoires, especially CD8, possibly memory cells re-expressing CD45RA.

An equimolar mix of two oligonucleotides served as the beta constant-region primer for TRBC1 and TRBC2. Four rounds of PCR amplified the ligated cDNA using nested alpha and beta constant-region primers plus SP2. One entry per CDR3 protein results from TCRdb running MiXCR on the UMI-ligation and nested PCR reads. The data contain over 110,000 distinct CDR3 sequences, roughly a fifth of them singletons. For these receptors, no antigen is known. Sequenced: naive CD8+ T cells from blood. The receptors derive from a human donor in good health.

The V call is TRBV4-3, the J call TRBJ1-2, with TRBD1 matching 9 bases. Per germline, CDR1 LGHNA and CDR2 YSLEER. This CDR3 region has 17 residues. V shed 0 bases and J 8 bases; nucleotides not matched to a gene: 13. The CDR3 spells CASSQDLNGQGKKGYTF. The CDR3, as DNA: TGCGCCAGCAGCCAAGACTTGAATGGACAGGGGAAGAAAGGCTACACCTTC.

This clonotype was found a few times. This chain joins TRBV11-2 and TRBJ2-3, with unresolved D. V lost 3 bases and J lost 3, with 16 bases in between. Germline V CDR1 and CDR2: SGHAT, FQNNGV. The CDR3 is 16 amino acids. The CDR3 DNA is TGTGCCAGCAGCTTCCACAGCCGGAAGGAGACAGATACGCAGTATTTT. Translation gives CASSFHSRKETDTQYF.

This clonotype was found a few times. The rearrangement joins TRBV11-2 to TRBJ2-7, with D perhaps matching TRBD2 (6 bases). Germline-derived CDR1 and CDR2 are SGHAT and FQNNGV. Trimming pared 1 base from V and 4 bases from J, leaving 17 bases between. CDR3 length: 16 amino acids. This chain's CDR3 is CASSLAGVERGYEQYF. In DNA form, the CDR3 reads TGTGCCAGCAGCTTAGCGGGGGTTGAACGTGGGTACGAGCAGTACTTC.

The gene calls are TRBV27 and TRBJ2-1; tentatively, D is TRBD1 (6 bases). The CDR3 has 13 residues. The V and J ends lost 7 bases and 6 bases respectively, with 13 bases between them. Per the germline V gene, CDR1 is MNHEY and CDR2 is SMNVEV (reference sequence). Here the CDR3 reads CASNIRGPNEQFF. CDR3 DNA: TGTGCCAGCAATATCAGGGGCCCCAATGAGCAGTTCTTC.

This clonotype was observed a handful of times. This sequence joins TRBV29-1 and TRBJ2-2; D is uncertain. The CDR3 is made up of 13 amino acids. CDR1 and CDR2 (germline): SQVTM, ANQGSEA. V lost 0 bases and J 7 bases, leaving 9 bases between the germline ends. CDR3 bases: TGCAGCGTTGAAGACTTACACGGCGGGGAGCTGTTTTTT. This sequence encodes CSVEDLHGGELFF.

A few counts support this clonotype. The chain carries TRBV7-2 and TRBJ2-3; no clear D gene. Germline values: CDR1 SGHTA, CDR2 FQGNSA. V shed 3 bases and J shed 2 bases, with 9 bases lying between them. The CDR3 covers 14 residues. The CDR3 nucleotides read TGTGCCAGCAGCTTTAGAGAGTACACAGATACGCAGTATTTT. Translation gives CASSFREYTDTQYF. Full variable domain (rest looked up from reference TRBV7-2 and TRBJ2-3): GAGVSQSPSNKVTEKGKDVELRCDPISGHTALYWYRQSLGQGLEFLIYFQGNSAPDKSGLPSDRFSAERTGGSVSTLTIQRTQQEDSAVYLCASSFREYTDTQYFGPGTRLTVL.

The CDR3 DNA reads TGTGCTACAACACCGGGGCTAGCGGGAGGGCCGCGGACCGGGGAGCTGTTTTTT. It specifies CATTPGLAGGPRTGELFF. The chain has TRBV7-7 and TRBJ2-2; TRBD2 matches 12 bases. Germline CDR1 SSHAT, CDR2 FNYEAQ (reference sequence). The CDR3 runs 18 residues.

This clonotype came up many times. The chain couples TRBV5-4 to TRBJ1-1; no reliable D call. There are 16 residues in the CDR3. CDR1 and CDR2 (germline): SGHNT, YYREEE (reference sequence). The V end was cut by 0 bases, the J end by 5 bases, with 17 bases between. CDR3 coding DNA: TGTGCCAGCAGCTTGGGTGCGCCCCAGGCGCCGACTGAAGCTTTCTTT. Protein: CASSLGAPQAPTEAFF.

The chain links TRBV10-3 to TRBJ1-1; a possible D gene is TRBD1 (5 bases). Trimming shortened V by 6 bases and J by 2 bases, and 7 bases separated the two germline ends. This CDR3 region has 12 residues. Germline-derived CDR1 and CDR2 are ENHRY and SYGVKD. The chain's CDR3 is CAIRRDNTEAFF. In nucleotides, the CDR3 is TGTGCCATCAGAAGGGACAACACTGAAGCTTTCTTT.

The rearrangement joins TRBV6-1 to TRBJ1-5, with a possible D match to TRBD1 (5 bases). Between the trimmed V and J ends, which lost 2 bases and 4 bases, there was a span of 12 bases. Germline CDR1 reads MNHNS; CDR2 reads SASEGT. The CDR3 runs to 15 residues. CDR3 protein: CASSERAGQNQPQHF. CDR3 coding DNA: TGTGCCAGCAGTGAACGGGCAGGGCAGAATCAGCCCCAGCATTTT.